This T cell receptor (beta chain) was recovered during a study of cytomegalovirus exposure and HLA in healthy donors. Repertoires were generated with immunoSEQ multiplex PCR, while TCRdb's copy carries only in-frame clones and drops some. The data contain tens of thousands of clones, around nine tenths of them singletons. CDR3 size: 18 residues. Germline V gene lookup returns CDR1 ENHRY and CDR2 SYGVKD. V was cut by 3 bases and J by 0 bases, with 17 bases left in between. This receptor was taken from a man aged 18 to 29 in good health and CMV-seronegative. The J gene is TRBJ1-4, the V gene TRBV10-3, with D perhaps matching TRBD1 (5 bases). Sequences were obtained from PBMCs. The CDR3 spells CAISDQLGHPATNEKLFF. The CDR3 DNA follows: TGTGCCATCAGTGACCAACTCGGACATCCTGCAACTAATGAAAAACTGTTTTTT.